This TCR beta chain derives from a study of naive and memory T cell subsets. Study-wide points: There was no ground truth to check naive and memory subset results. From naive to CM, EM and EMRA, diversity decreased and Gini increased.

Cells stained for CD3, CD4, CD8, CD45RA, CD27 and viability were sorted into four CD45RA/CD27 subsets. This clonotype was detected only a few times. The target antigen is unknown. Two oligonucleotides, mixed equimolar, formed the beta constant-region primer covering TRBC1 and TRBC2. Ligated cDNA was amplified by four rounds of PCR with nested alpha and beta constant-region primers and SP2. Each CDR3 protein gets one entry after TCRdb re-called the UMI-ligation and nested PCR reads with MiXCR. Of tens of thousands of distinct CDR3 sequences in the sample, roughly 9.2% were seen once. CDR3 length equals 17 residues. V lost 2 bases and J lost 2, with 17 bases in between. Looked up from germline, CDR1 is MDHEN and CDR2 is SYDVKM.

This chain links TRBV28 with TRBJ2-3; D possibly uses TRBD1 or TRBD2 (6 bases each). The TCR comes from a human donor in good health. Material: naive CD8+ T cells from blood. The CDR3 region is CASSLHWGADDTDTQYF. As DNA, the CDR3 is TGTGCCAGCAGTTTACATTGGGGGGCTGACGACACAGATACGCAGTATTTT.